This T cell receptor (beta chain) comes out of a study of T-cell memory formation after mild COVID-19. Study information: Largely, TCR clusters stayed within a single donor. Overall study results and limits: In second-wave clones peaking day 37, SARS-CoV-2 specificity remained unconfirmed. CD4+ contracting clones were found mainly in CM and EM, and CD8+ ones in EMRA.

CDR1 SGHTA and CDR2 FQGNSA come from the germline V gene. The V end lost 5 bases, the J end lost 2 bases, and 12 bases lay between the germline ends. The CDR3 runs 14 residues. As to this clonotype: Its antigen remains unknown.

MiXCR was run by TCRdb on the 5' RACE reads, yielding one entry per CDR3 protein. The sample carries 400,000 to 450,000 distinct CDR3 sequences, 15% to 20% recorded once. Sequenced: PBMCs or a T cell subset sorted from them (not recorded which). This receptor was taken from a man younger than 35 who had mild COVID-19 (a few samples of this study predate the infection). Cell type and time point are not known. J is TRBJ2-5 and V is TRBV7-2; D is ambiguous. In DNA form, the CDR3 reads TGTGCCAGCAGCCCCCCTAACTCGCAAGAGACCCAGTACTTC. Amino acids: CASSPPNSQETQYF.